One sample yielded the 5 T cell receptor beta chains listed below, sequenced in a study of glioma-infiltrating T cells. Amplification of TCR alpha and beta CDR3 regions from RNA used iRepertoire nested multiplex PCR. TCRdb reprocessed the multiplex PCR reads via MiXCR and lists one record per CDR3 protein. The table records 300,000 to 450,000 distinct CDR3 sequences, approximately 42% of them present only once. The specimen was glioma tissue, nonneoplastic brain tissue, or PBMCs (not recorded which). The receptors originated from a human donor with low-grade glioma or glioblastoma, undergoing nonglioma brain surgery, or in good health (not recorded which).

The genes are TRBV29-1 and TRBJ2-7, with D perhaps matching TRBD1 (6 bases). The ends were cut back, 5 bases at V and 3 bases at J, with 11 bases in the middle. From germline, CDR1 is SQVTM and CDR2 ANQGSEA. The CDR3 has 12 residues. The CDR3 spells CSVQGDNYEQYF. In nucleotides, the CDR3 is TGCAGCGTTCAAGGGGACAACTACGAGCAGTACTTC.

This chain uses TRBV12-3 or TRBV12-4 with TRBJ2-1; D gene ambiguous. CDR3 size: 14 residues. Trimming took off 2 bases at V and 10 bases at J, with 15 bases between the two ends. In DNA, the CDR3 is TGTGCCAGCAGTTTAAAAGAGCTGGCATACGAGCAGTTCTTC. Translated: CASSLKELAYEQFF.

The rearrangement links TRBV29-1 to TRBJ2-7; TRBD2 agrees at 10 bases. V was pared by 4 bases and J by 1 base, with 7 bases of the junction left unmatched. The germline V gene encodes CDR1 SQVTM and CDR2 ANQGSEA. This CDR3 contains 15 residues. The CDR3 protein is CSVVIAGGPSYEQYF. Here the CDR3 DNA reads TGCAGCGTTGTAATAGCGGGAGGCCCTTCCTACGAGCAGTACTTC.

As regards this clonotype: Given a much more abundant clone one base away, this may be a read error. The chain employs TRBV25-1 and TRBJ2-1; D may be TRBD1 (6 bases). CDR1 is MGHDK and CDR2 is SYGVNS in the germline V gene. The CDR3 runs to 14 residues. Trimming took off 4 bases at V and 10 bases at J, with 17 bases between the two ends. CDR3 region: CASSVATGPYEQFF. The DNA for the CDR3 is TGTGCCAGCAGTGTAGCGACAGGACCTTACGAGCAGTTCTTC.

This clonotype was detected only a few times. The chain links TRBV24-1 to TRBJ2-1; 10 bases match TRBD2. Per the germline V gene, CDR1 is KGHDR and CDR2 is SFDVKD. Germline trimming cut 1 base from V and 7 bases from J; bases unmatched to any gene: 6. This CDR3 contains 16 residues. CDR3 coding DNA: TGTGCCACCAGTGATTTCCCTAGCGGGAGAACGAATGAGCAGTTCTTC. It is translated as CATSDFPSGRTNEQFF.